This T cell receptor (beta chain) was profiled in a study of blood T cell repertoires in COVID-19. In the study overall: Whether acute or convalescent, the COVID-19 samples came from the United States, Italy and Spain. Sample material is recorded as cDNA or gDNA derived from T cells, B-cell-depleted T cells, or PBMCs.

The CDR3 sequence is 17 residues long. Germline V gene lookup returns CDR1 LNHDA and CDR2 SQIVND (reference sequence). V was pared by 1 base and J by 0 bases, with 16 bases between. Authors' processing steps: Amplifying reference gene primers gave estimates of nucleated cell counts. Produced via immunoSEQ multiplex PCR; TCRdb's table is partial and in-frame only. V, J and clone size reflect that table, while D and trimming were determined from the DNA. The sample contains some 78,000 clones, roughly 87% of which appear only once. Material for sequencing was peripheral blood. This receptor was obtained from a woman between 50 and 59 years old in a cohort sampled during active COVID-19. The genes are TRBV19 and TRBJ2-7; possible D gene TRBD2, 5 bases. The CDR3 is CASSIGPTRAISYEQYF. In DNA, the CDR3 is TGTGCCAGTAGTATAGGTCCGACGCGGGCCATCTCCTACGAGCAGTACTTC. Using reference TRBV19 and TRBJ2-7 for the parts outside the CDR3, the full variable domain is DGGITQSPKYLFRKEGQNVTLSCEQNLNHDAMYWYRQDPGQGLRLIYYSQIVNDFQKGDIAEGYSVSREKKESFPLTVTSAQKNPTAFYLCASSIGPTRAISYEQYFGPGTRLTVT.